This is a list of T cell receptor beta chains from one sample in a study of blood T cell repertoires in COVID-19. TCRdb's copy holds only in-frame clones and misses some; the assay was immunoSEQ multiplex PCR. The sample yields around 200,000 clones, about 85% seen once. Sequences were obtained from peripheral blood. The origin of the receptors is a woman between 18 and 30 years old who had recovered from COVID-19. The CDR3 runs from the conserved cysteine through the conserved F or W. A D gene is named only where the DNA matches it firmly. Expanded clones are given a class, and other clones once, few, many or no size at all.

abundance	d_gene	v_gene	j_gene	CDR3nt	CDR3aa
.	TRBD2	TRBV4-1	TRBJ2-1	TGCGCCAGCAGCCAAGCGAGCGGGAGTAGCAATGAGCAGTTCTTC	CASSQASGSSNEQFF
few	TRBD2	TRBV6-4	TRBJ2-1	TGTGCCAGCAGTGAACGTCTAGCGGGACCCGATGAGCAGTTCTTC	CASSERLAGPDEQFF
.	.	TRBV29-1	TRBJ1-4	TGCAGCGTGAGGAGAGAAAAACTGTTTTTT	CSVRREKLFF
.	TRBD2	TRBV5-5	TRBJ2-2	TGTGCCAGCAGCTTATACCGCGGGAGTGGCACCGGGGAGCTGTTTTTT	CASSLYRGSGTGELFF
few	.	TRBV6-5	TRBJ2-7	TGTGCCAGCAGCCAGGCGCGGAGGAGCTCCTACGAGCAGTACTTC	CASSQARRSSYEQYF
.	.	TRBV4-1	TRBJ1-1	TGCGCCAGCGGGGTCAGGGGCGTGAACACTGAAGCTTTCTTT	CASGVRGVNTEAFF
.	TRBD2	TRBV11-3	TRBJ2-3	TGTGCCAGCAGCCCGAGCGGGACTAGCACAGATACGCAGTATTTT	CASSPSGTSTDTQYF
once	.	TRBV7-9	TRBJ2-1	TGTGCCAGCAGCTTTATCGGGACTCCAGGCTACAATGAGCAGTTCTTC	CASSFIGTPGYNEQFF
.	.	TRBV21-1	TRBJ2-7	TGTGCCAGCAGCAAAAGGAGCGGGAGGGCCTTGTACGAGCAGTACTTC	CASSKRSGRALYEQYF
.	.	TRBV27	TRBJ2-3	TGTGCCAGCAGTTTCGATGTCTCGGGCACAGATACGCAGTATTTT	CASSFDVSGTDTQYF
.	.	TRBV5-1	TRBJ2-2	TGCGCCAGCAGCTTGGTTCGGGGGAGGTCGAGTGGCGGGGAGCTGTTTTTT	CASSLVRGRSSGGELFF
few	.	TRBV5-1	TRBJ2-2	TGCGCCAGCAGCTTCTCCGGGGAAAACGGGGAGCTGTTTTTT	CASSFSGENGELFF
.	.	TRBV5-6	TRBJ1-1	TGTGCCAGCAGCTTGTACGGACACATGAACACTGAAGCTTTCTTT	CASSLYGHMNTEAFF
.	.	TRBV6-5	TRBJ2-5	TGTGCCAGCAGTTACTTGTCGGGGAGGCAAGAGACCCAGTACTTC	CASSYLSGRQETQYF
.	.	TRBV7-9	TRBJ2-7	TGTGCCAGCAGCTTAGGGCGGGTACCCTACGAGCAGTACTTC	CASSLGRVPYEQYF
.	.	TRBV7-2	TRBJ1-2	TGTGCCAGCAGCTTAGAACCCGGGCAGGGATATGGCTACACCTTC	CASSLEPGQGYGYTF
.	TRBD1	TRBV7-2	TRBJ1-3	TGTGCCAGCTGCCATTCGGGGACAGGGGGGGACACCATATATTTT	CASCHSGTGGDTIYF
.	TRBD2	TRBV18	TRBJ2-1	TGTGCCAGCTCACCAGCTAGCGGGACGAATGAGCAGTTCTTC	CASSPASGTNEQFF
.	TRBD1	TRBV19	TRBJ2-1	TGTGCCACCACCCCGACAGGGGGCGAGTCCTACAATGAGCAGTTCTTC	CATTPTGGESYNEQFF
.	TRBD1	TRBV7-9	TRBJ1-1	TGTGCCAGCAGCCCGGGACAGAGTGTGATTATGAACACTGAAGCTTTCTTT	CASSPGQSVIMNTEAFF
.	TRBD1	TRBV28	TRBJ1-3	TGTGCCAGCAGCCACATCGGCGTGACAGGGGTCGGAAACACCATATATTTT	CASSHIGVTGVGNTIYF
.	TRBD2	TRBV10-3	TRBJ2-7	TGTGCCATCAGTGGTGAAGCGGGAGGGCGGCAGTACTTC	CAISGEAGGRQYF
.	.	TRBV14	TRBJ1-1	TGTGCCAGCACCAGGGAAGTGGGTGAAGCTTTCTTT	CASTREVGEAFF
once	TRBD2	TRBV7-6	TRBJ2-5	TGTGCCAGCAGCCCCAGCGGGGGCCCCCAAGAGACCCAGTACTTC	CASSPSGGPQETQYF
once	.	TRBV5-5	TRBJ1-1	TGTGCCAGCAGCTTGCTAAACAGGGCCACTGAAGCTTTCTTT	CASSLLNRATEAFF
many	TRBD2	TRBV19	TRBJ2-7	TGTGCCAGTAGTCCCCAGACTAGCGGCTACGAGCAGTACTTC	CASSPQTSGYEQYF
.	TRBD1	TRBV11-2	TRBJ1-4	TGTGCCAGCAGCTTGGACAGGGGGCGCGAGATTTTT	CASSLDRGREIF
.	.	TRBV14	TRBJ2-3	TGTGCCAGCAGCCAAGATCTGCGGGGTACGCAGTATTTT	CASSQDLRGTQYF
once	TRBD2	TRBV5-8	TRBJ2-3	TGTGCCAGCAGCTTAGCGGGAGTTCCAGATACGCAGTATTTT	CASSLAGVPDTQYF
.	.	TRBV6-2/TRBV6-3	TRBJ2-1	TGTGCCAGCAGCCGACAGGAATGGGAACCAAACAATGAGCAGTTCTTC	CASSRQEWEPNNEQFF
.	TRBD2	TRBV6-5	TRBJ2-3	TGTGCCAGCACCAGTAGCGGGAGGGGTACGCAGTATTTT	CASTSSGRGTQYF
few	.	TRBV5-1	TRBJ2-7	TGCGCCAGCAGCCTCACTACGTCCTACGAGCAGTACTTC	CASSLTTSYEQYF
.	.	TRBV9	TRBJ2-7	TGTGCCAGCAGCCCCAGTGGGAGCTCCTACGAGCAGTACTTC	CASSPSGSSYEQYF
.	.	TRBV20-1	TRBJ1-2	TGCAGTGGCGGGATGGATGGCTACACCTTC	CSGGMDGYTF
.	.	TRBV21-1	TRBJ2-1	TGTGCCAGCAGCAAAAAACCGGGACAGCCTAGGGATGAGCAGTTCTTC	CASSKKPGQPRDEQFF
.	.	TRBV18	TRBJ2-7	TGTGCCAGCTCACCAGACGACAGTACCCTCGGGCAGTACTTC	CASSPDDSTLGQYF
.	TRBD1	TRBV27	TRBJ2-5	TGTGCCAGCAGTTTATGGACGGGACAGGGGGCCGAAGAGACCCAGTACTTC	CASSLWTGQGAEETQYF
few	TRBD1	TRBV27	TRBJ2-7	TGTGCCAGCAGTTTATCCAGGGGGGACAGGGGCTACGAGCAGTACTTC	CASSLSRGDRGYEQYF
.	TRBD2	TRBV10-1	TRBJ2-1	TGCGCCACCGGGACTAGCGGGGGGTACAATGAGCAGTTCTTC	CATGTSGGYNEQFF
.	.	TRBV18	TRBJ1-1	TGTGCCAGCTCACTAGGGGCAGGGAACACTGAAGCTTTCTTT	CASSLGAGNTEAFF
.	TRBD1	TRBV27	TRBJ2-7	TGTGCCAGCAGTAGGGGACAGGGAAACTACGAGCAGTACTTC	CASSRGQGNYEQYF
.	TRBD1	TRBV6-2/TRBV6-3	TRBJ1-1	TGTGCCAGCAGCCGGACAGGACCCAACACTGAAGCTTTCTTT	CASSRTGPNTEAFF
.	.	TRBV30	TRBJ1-2	TGTGCCTGGAGTGTCAGTCCCGTCACCTATGGCTACACCTTC	CAWSVSPVTYGYTF
.	.	TRBV7-9	TRBJ2-1	TGTGCCAGCAGCTTAGGGACGGGATCCTACAATGAGCAGTTCTTC	CASSLGTGSYNEQFF
few	TRBD1	TRBV7-7	TRBJ2-5	TGTGCCAGCAGCTTAGATAAGGGGGCTTGGGAGACCCAGTACTTC	CASSLDKGAWETQYF
.	.	TRBV9	TRBJ1-2	TGTGCCAGCCACCTCCAGGGGAATGGCTACACCTTC	CASHLQGNGYTF
.	.	TRBV10-3	TRBJ1-2	TGTGCCACCCGCCCCACGGGAGCTAACTATGGCTACACCTTC	CATRPTGANYGYTF
.	TRBD1	TRBV11-3	TRBJ1-5	TGTGCCAGCAGCTTAGTCCCGCTGACAGGGCTAGTTCAGCCCCAGCATTTT	CASSLVPLTGLVQPQHF
.	TRBD2	TRBV10-1	TRBJ2-2	TGCGCCAGCAGTGAGCTAGCGGGAAGAGAGCTGTTTTTT	CASSELAGRELFF
.	TRBD1	TRBV29-1	TRBJ1-1	TGCAGCGTTGCCCCGACCGTTTCGGGACAGGGCAACACTGAAGCTTTCTTT	CSVAPTVSGQGNTEAFF
.	TRBD2	TRBV29-1	TRBJ2-1	TGCAGCGTTGACCGGACTAGCGGGACCTACAATGAGCAGTTCTTC	CSVDRTSGTYNEQFF
once	TRBD1	TRBV10-1	TRBJ1-2	TGCGCCAGCAGTGAGTCTCGGACAGGCCCTAACTATGGCTACACCTTC	CASSESRTGPNYGYTF
once	TRBD2	TRBV12-5	TRBJ2-3	TGTGCTAGTGGTAGGGGACTAGCGGGAACCACAGATACGCAGTATTTT	CASGRGLAGTTDTQYF
few	.	TRBV19	TRBJ2-2	TGTGCCAGTAGTATTGATCCCGGGCCACGGGGGACCGGGGAGCTGTTTTTT	CASSIDPGPRGTGELFF